Listed here are 7 T cell receptor beta chains from one sample, sequenced in a study of spatial heterogeneity in lung cancer. From the 5' RACE reads, TCRdb called clonotypes with MiXCR, one entry per CDR3 protein. The sample includes 45,000 to 55,000 distinct CDR3 sequences, about 5.8% seen only once; the top ten take more than 9.5%. Specified time point: sample taken at primary tumor resection. This specimen consisted of PBMCs, obtained at surgery. These receptors all stem from a male donor with early-stage non-small cell lung cancer.

By proportion, this clonotype is medium-sized (0.01 to 0.1%). The V and J genes are TRBV29-1 and TRBJ2-7, with 9 bases fitting TRBD2. The germline CDR1 and CDR2 sequences are SQVTM and ANQGSEA. V was pared by 5 bases and J by 1 base, with 6 bases of the junction left unmatched. The CDR3 extends over 14 amino acids. CDR3 sequence reads: CSVYRTSESYEQYF. In DNA form, the CDR3 reads TGCAGCGTTTATAGGACTAGCGAATCCTACGAGCAGTACTTC.

This clonotype was recorded at least ten times. This sequence joins TRBV5-5 and TRBJ1-5, with D tentatively TRBD1 (6 bases). This CDR3 contains 14 residues. The germline V gene encodes CDR1 SGHKS and CDR2 YYEKEE (reference sequence). The germline V and J ends were trimmed by 7 bases and 5 bases, with 16 bases remaining between them. This CDR3 reads CASGSFRGDQPQHF. CDR3 DNA sequence: TGTGCCAGCGGGTCCTTCAGGGGAGATCAGCCCCAGCATTTT.

For the CDR3, the DNA is TGCGCCAGCAGCCGCGACTTTGACACTGAAGCTTTCTTT. This translates into CASSRDFDTEAFF. V usage is TRBV4-3 and J usage is TRBJ1-1; no reliable D call. The germline CDR1 and CDR2 sequences are LGHNA and YSLEER. The CDR3 is 13 residues long. The V gene lost 4 bases and the J gene lost 3 bases, with 9 bases spanning the gap.

This clonotype has just a few counts. The gene calls are TRBV5-5 and TRBJ2-5; TRBD2 is a possible D gene (6 bases). The V end lost 4 bases, the J end lost 5 bases, and 12 bases lay between the germline ends. CDR3 length: 13 residues. Germline CDR1 reads SGHKS; CDR2 reads YYEKEE (reference sequence). CDR3 protein: CASSLQGRETQYF. The CDR3 DNA is TGTGCCAGCAGCCTGCAAGGGAGGGAGACCCAGTACTTC. The full variable domain, rest sourced from reference TRBV5-5 and TRBJ2-5, is DAGVTQSPTHLIKTRGQQVTLRCSPISGHKSVSWYQQVLGQGPQFIFQYYEKEERGRGNFPDRFSARQFPNYSSELNVNALLLGDSALYLCASSLQGRETQYFGPGTRLLVL.

This clonotype was seen repeatedly, ten times or more. The V gene is TRBV2, the J gene TRBJ2-1; D gene unclear. Per germline, CDR1 SNHLY and CDR2 FYNNEI. V gave up 1 base and J gave up 7 bases, with 11 bases separating them. The CDR3 has 14 amino acids. The CDR3 loop is CASSEGIIGNEQFF. As DNA, the CDR3 is TGTGCCAGCAGTGAAGGGATTATCGGAAATGAGCAGTTCTTC.

There are many counts of this clonotype. V and J are TRBV3-1 and TRBJ2-2; 10 bases are shared with TRBD2. The V gene's germline CDR1 is LGHDT and CDR2 YNNKEL (reference sequence). The V segment lost 0 bases and the J segment 3 bases; nucleotides outside the gene matches: 4. This CDR3 has 17 amino acids. The DNA of the CDR3 is TGTGCCAGCAGCCAAGAAGGACTAGCGGAGGACACCGGGGAGCTGTTTTTT. It is translated as CASSQEGLAEDTGELFF.

A few counts support this clonotype. This chain connects TRBV7-2 to TRBJ2-3, with D perhaps given as TRBD1 or TRBD2 (5 bases each). Per the germline V gene, CDR1 is SGHTA and CDR2 is FQGNSA. Trimming cost V 5 bases and J 0 bases, with 18 bases left between them. The CDR3 extends over 17 amino acids. CDR3 in DNA: TGTGCCAGCAGCCAACGGCACCCGGGGCCTAGCACAGATACGCAGTATTTT. Its translation is CASSQRHPGPSTDTQYF.